Listed below are T cell receptor beta chains from one sample, sequenced in a study of blood T cell repertoires in COVID-19. Assay used: immunoSEQ multiplex PCR; TCRdb lists only in-frame clones, some missing. The sample lists roughly 120,000 clones; approximately 84% were seen once. Input material: peripheral blood. The receptors shown here come from a man between 65 and 85 years old with active or convalescent COVID-19. CDR3s include the opening cysteine and the closing phenylalanine or tryptophan. A D gene is named only where the DNA matches it firmly. The size field is filled for only some rows; it gives once, few, many or a size class.

. | TRBJ2-1 | . | TRBV27 | CASSFFGEGDYNEQFF | TGTGCCAGCAGTTTTTTCGGGGAGGGGGACTACAATGAGCAGTTCTTC
. | TRBJ1-1 | . | TRBV5-6 | CASSFMGASGDEAFF | TGTGCCAGCAGCTTTATGGGAGCGTCTGGAGATGAAGCTTTCTTT
. | TRBJ1-1 | . | TRBV7-2 | CASSSSISRGATEAFF | TGTGCCAGCAGCTCCTCTATTAGCCGTGGAGCCACTGAAGCTTTCTTT
. | TRBJ1-2 | . | TRBV4-3 | CASSQDNDRDYGYTF | TGCGCCAGCAGCCAAGATAATGACAGAGACTATGGCTACACCTTC
. | TRBJ2-3 | . | TRBV10-3 | CAISESETTQYF | TGTGCCATCAGTGAGTCTGAGACAACCCAGTATTTT
TRBD2 | TRBJ2-7 | . | TRBV19 | CASKRGTTGGEQYF | TGTGCCAGTAAACGCGGGACTACCGGTGGGGAGCAGTACTTC
TRBD2 | TRBJ2-1 | . | TRBV19 | CASTRTGGGGIDEQFF | TGTGCCAGTACCAGGACTGGCGGGGGGGGGATCGATGAGCAGTTCTTC
TRBD1 | TRBJ1-2 | . | TRBV5-4 | CASSLQGAFYGYTF | TGTGCCAGCAGCTTGCAGGGGGCGTTCTATGGCTACACCTTC
TRBD1 | TRBJ2-5 | . | TRBV5-6 | CASSLGMTGKETQYF | TGTGCCAGCAGCTTGGGGATGACAGGGAAAGAGACCCAGTACTTC
TRBD1 | TRBJ2-5 | . | TRBV19 | CASSGTGGMVETQYF | TGTGCCAGTAGTGGGACAGGGGGCATGGTTGAGACCCAGTACTTC
TRBD1 | TRBJ2-1 | . | TRBV2 | CASSGRGRLHNEQFF | TGTGCCAGTTCTGGCAGGGGGCGACTCCACAATGAGCAGTTCTTC
. | TRBJ1-2 | . | TRBV24-1 | CATSDATPKTGGGGRYGYTF | TGTGCCACCAGTGATGCCACCCCCAAGACGGGTGGGGGGGGGCGCTATGGCTACACCTTC
TRBD1 | TRBJ2-5 | . | TRBV6-1 | CASSADGRGQGARETQYF | TGTGCCAGCAGTGCCGATGGTCGTGGACAGGGGGCGCGAGAGACCCAGTACTTC
. | TRBJ1-4 | . | TRBV10-1 | CASNREKLFF | TGCGCCAGCAATAGAGAAAAACTGTTTTTT
TRBD1 | TRBJ1-5 | . | TRBV19 | CASSIPRQGRDSNQPQHF | TGTGCCAGTAGTATACCGAGACAGGGAAGGGATAGCAATCAGCCCCAGCATTTT
TRBD1 | TRBJ2-7 | few | TRBV2 | CASRDTGQGPYEQYF | TGTGCCAGCAGGGATACGGGACAGGGACCCTACGAGCAGTACTTC
TRBD1 | TRBJ1-4 | . | TRBV27 | CASSLWGGQGNEKLFF | TGTGCCAGCAGTTTATGGGGAGGACAGGGGAATGAAAAACTGTTTTTT
TRBD2 | TRBJ2-5 | . | TRBV18 | CASSREGTQYF | TGTGCCAGCTCACGGGAGGGGACCCAGTACTTC
TRBD1 | TRBJ2-5 | . | TRBV7-2 | CASSADRGREETQYF | TGTGCCAGCAGCGCAGACAGGGGGCGGGAAGAGACCCAGTACTTC
TRBD1 | TRBJ1-1 | . | TRBV12-3/TRBV12-4 | CASSGDRVEAFF | TGTGCCAGCAGTGGGGACAGAGTTGAAGCTTTCTTT
TRBD1 | TRBJ1-5 | . | TRBV10-3 | CAISAGQGGGQPQHF | TGTGCCATCAGCGCGGGACAGGGAGGGGGACAGCCCCAGCATTTT
TRBD1 | TRBJ1-5 | . | TRBV6-5 | CASTPDRIFNQPQHF | TGTGCCAGCACTCCGGACAGGATTTTTAATCAGCCCCAGCATTTT
TRBD1 | TRBJ1-2 | . | TRBV19 | CASRNLQGAFGGYTF | TGTGCCAGTAGAAATTTACAGGGGGCTTTTGGTGGCTACACCTTC
. | TRBJ1-4 | once | TRBV5-6 | CASSPVSGSAEKLFF | TGTGCCAGCAGCCCCGTTTCAGGGTCTGCTGAAAAACTGTTTTTT
. | TRBJ2-5 | once | TRBV7-2 | CASSLGRAETQYF | TGTGCCAGCAGCTTAGGGAGGGCGGAGACCCAGTACTTC
. | TRBJ1-3 | . | TRBV2 | CASSETGNTIYF | TGTGCCAGCAGTGAAACAGGAAACACCATATATTTT
TRBD1 | TRBJ1-6 | . | TRBV14 | CASRRDRGNSPLHF | TGTGCCAGCAGACGGGACAGGGGTAATTCACCCCTCCACTTT
. | TRBJ1-3 | . | TRBV4-3 | CASSQDQSGNTIYF | TGCGCCAGCAGCCAAGATCAATCTGGAAACACCATATATTTT
. | TRBJ1-1 | few | TRBV5-1 | CASSFGSFGQMNTEAFF | TGCGCCAGCAGCTTCGGGTCCTTCGGACAGATGAACACTGAAGCTTTCTTT
. | TRBJ1-1 | . | TRBV19 | CASSWGEAANTEAFF | TGTGCCAGTAGTTGGGGGGAAGCGGCGAACACTGAAGCTTTCTTT
. | TRBJ1-1 | . | TRBV5-1 | CASNSGTPENTEAFF | TGCGCCAGCAACTCTGGGACACCTGAGAACACTGAAGCTTTCTTT
TRBD1 | TRBJ1-2 | . | TRBV28 | CASSLWDRGHGYTF | TGTGCCAGCAGTTTATGGGACAGGGGGCATGGCTACACCTTC
. | TRBJ1-3 | . | TRBV5-1 | CASSLGWTESSGNTIYF | TGCGCCAGCAGCTTGGGGTGGACAGAGAGCTCTGGAAACACCATATATTTT
TRBD1 | TRBJ1-6 | . | TRBV2 | CASGDRSSYNSPLHF | TGTGCCAGTGGGGACAGGTCGTCCTATAATTCACCCCTCCACTTT
. | TRBJ1-1 | . | TRBV12-3/TRBV12-4 | CASSFSVNTEAFF | TGTGCCAGCAGTTTTTCGGTAAACACTGAAGCTTTCTTT
. | TRBJ2-7 | . | TRBV15 | CATSRDWGPYEQYF | TGTGCCACCAGCAGAGACTGGGGGCCCTACGAGCAGTACTTC
. | TRBJ1-3 | . | TRBV27 | CASTFGTDSSGNTIYF | TGTGCCAGCACCTTCGGTACCGACAGCTCTGGAAACACCATATATTTT
. | TRBJ2-7 | . | TRBV25-1 | CASKSTVGNEQYF | TGTGCCAGCAAATCCACAGTCGGGAACGAGCAGTACTTC